This TCR beta chain was recovered during a study of T cells in localized non-small cell lung cancer. In its sample, this clone was seen a few times. The antigen is not known. Findings and limits, study-wide: Uninvolved adjacent lung showed peak T cell clonality, exceeding tumor. Of the top 100 tumor clones, median roughly 55 were in adjacent lung, some 30 among its top 100. Only one tumor region was sequenced, so heterogeneity remains possible.

This CDR3 region has 15 residues. V was trimmed by 1 base and J by 0 bases, leaving 11 bases between them. Germline V lookup: CDR1 SGHRS, CDR2 YFSETQ. Sequenced by immunoSEQ multiplex PCR; TCRdb stores in-frame clones only, minus some. The table includes about 57,000 clones, roughly 90% detected once. The receptor was isolated from a man aged 35 to 69 with stage I lung adenocarcinoma. The sample was peripheral blood, taken before any cancer treatment. J is TRBJ2-7 and V is TRBV5-1; D is perhaps TRBD2 (5 bases). This CDR3 is CASSLRPAGSYEQYF. CDR3 DNA sequence: TGCGCCAGCAGCTTGCGCCCCGCGGGCTCCTACGAGCAGTACTTC.